These 28 T cell receptor beta chains originate from one sample sequenced in a study of blood T cells in healthy people across ages. Combining a sample-barcoded 5' primer with a J-beta primer mix, a second PCR ran for 7 to 11 cycles. In TCRdb, the 5' RACE reads were re-called with MiXCR into one record per CDR3 protein. The sample lists roughly 680,000 distinct CDR3 sequences, over 40% occurring once. The sample taken for sequencing was blood. The receptors were gathered from a woman aged 80 or older in good health.

The chain has TRBV20-1 and TRBJ1-2; 8 bases agree with TRBD1. CDR1 is DFQATT and CDR2 is SNEGSKA in the germline V gene (reference sequence). CDR3 length: 13 amino acids. Losses at the gene ends were 4 bases for V and 1 base for J; bases not matched to a gene: 2. Written as DNA, the CDR3 is TGCAGTGCTATTGGACAGGGTAACTATGGCTACACCTTC. This gives the protein CSAIGQGNYGYTF.

On this clonotype itself: A much larger clonotype is one base distant, so this may be a read error. The V and J genes are TRBV5-1 and TRBJ2-7; D is possibly TRBD1 (6 bases). The J call may be mistaken, given a closer DNA end match to TRBJ2-5. This CDR3 region has 16 residues. Germline V gene lookup returns CDR1 SGHRS and CDR2 YFSETQ. CDR3 DNA sequence: TGCGCCAGCAGCTTTGGGTCAGTGAGGGGGCAAGAGACCCAGTACTTC. It encodes CASSFGSVRGQETQYF.

The chain couples TRBV30 to TRBJ2-6; D remains ambiguous. CDR1 is GTSNPN and CDR2 is SVGIG in the germline V gene (reference sequence). This CDR3 contains 12 residues. V lost 2 bases and J 4 bases, leaving 3 bases between the germline ends. Here the CDR3 reads CAWSTGANVLTF. CDR3 nucleotides: TGTGCCTGGAGTACCGGGGCCAACGTCCTGACTTTC.

On this clonotype itself: A read error is possible here, since a much larger clone lies one base away. The chain is built from TRBV9 and TRBJ2-7, with 9 bases aligning to TRBD1. Germline CDR1 SGDLS, CDR2 YYNGEE. The V gene end was trimmed by 7 bases and the J gene end by 3 bases; junction bases not matched to a gene: 8. The length of the CDR3 is 14 residues. The CDR3 DNA sequence: TGTGCCAGCCCCATTCCGGGACAGGGCTACGAGCAGTACTTC. The encoded protein is CASPIPGQGYEQYF. The full variable domain, completed using reference TRBV9 and TRBJ2-7, is DSGVTQTPKHLITATGQRVTLRCSPRSGDLSVYWYQQSLDQGLQFLIQYYNGEERAKGNILERFSAQQFPDLHSELNLSSLELGDSALYFCASPIPGQGYEQYFGPGTRLTVT.

This clonotype was observed at least ten times. The genes are TRBV12-3 or TRBV12-4 and TRBJ2-1, with a tentative D call TRBD1 (7 bases). The CDR3 runs to 17 residues. V lost 8 bases, J lost 0 bases, and 20 bases lay in between. This CDR3 is CASGGGGASSSYNEQFF. CDR3 nucleotide sequence: TGTGCCAGCGGCGGAGGGGGCGCTTCGAGCTCCTACAATGAGCAGTTCTTC.

This clonotype was seen many times. CDR3 in DNA: TGCGCCAGCAGCACCGGGACAGGGGGTCTCTACGAGCAGTACTTC. It encodes CASSTGTGGLYEQYF. The chain joins TRBV5-1 to TRBJ2-7; 11 bases align to TRBD1. J was trimmed by 3 bases and V by 4 bases; bases with no gene match: 6. Germline V CDR1 and CDR2: SGHRS, YFSETQ. CDR3 size: 15 residues.

This clonotype has just a few counts. The CDR3 region has the DNA TGCGCCAGCAGCCAGACACCTAGCACAGATACGCAGTATTTT. It specifies CASSQTPSTDTQYF. The gene calls are TRBV5-1 and TRBJ2-3; no firm D call. The CDR3 length is 14 residues. Trimming took 4 bases from V and 0 from J, leaving 9 bases between them. Germline V gives CDR1 SGHRS, CDR2 YFSETQ.

This chain links TRBV7-9 with TRBJ2-1; 8 positions agree with TRBD2. The CDR3 spans 16 residues. Germline V gives CDR1 SEHNR, CDR2 FQNEAQ (reference sequence). The trim removed 4 bases at V and 4 bases at J, leaving 9 bases unmatched. The CDR3 protein is CASSSSVSGGYNEQFF. As DNA, the CDR3 is TGTGCCAGCAGCTCCTCTGTAAGCGGGGGTTACAATGAGCAGTTCTTC.

A note on this clonotype: One base away lies a much larger clone, so this may be a sequencing read error. The chain carries TRBV28 and TRBJ2-4; a possible D gene is TRBD2 (6 bases). The V gene lost 8 bases and the J gene lost 13 bases, with 21 bases spanning the gap. This CDR3 spans 13 amino acids. The germline V gene encodes CDR1 MDHEN and CDR2 SYDVKM. This chain's CDR3 is CASWRDPSYKQYF. In DNA form, the CDR3 reads TGTGCCAGCTGGCGGGACCCCTCCTACAAGCAGTACTTC.

This chain links TRBV6-4 with TRBJ1-5; 12 bases align to TRBD1. This CDR3 has 19 residues. V shed 8 bases, J shed 0 bases, and the junction held 14 bases outside the gene matches. Germline assignment: CDR1 MRHNA and CDR2 SNTAGT. The CDR3 here is CASPGPGQGADYSNQPQHF. In DNA form, the CDR3 reads TGTGCCAGCCCCGGCCCGGGACAGGGGGCCGATTATAGCAATCAGCCCCAGCATTTT.

This clonotype was counted many times. The rearrangement uses TRBV27 and TRBJ2-6, with D possibly matching TRBD1 (5 bases). The V and J ends lost 2 bases and 0 bases respectively, with 14 bases between them. The CDR3 covers 18 residues. CDR1 is MNHEY, CDR2 SMNVEV, per germline (reference sequence). CDR3 nucleotides: TGTGCCAGCAGTTTAATAGGACAACCCAACTCTGGGGCCAACGTCCTGACTTTC. Its translation is CASSLIGQPNSGANVLTF.

The CDR3 DNA is TGTGCTAGTGGTTTCCCGGTGGGGGGCGACACCGGGGAGCTGTTTTTT. Amino acid sequence: CASGFPVGGDTGELFF. V gene TRBV12-5 combines with J gene TRBJ2-2; D possibly matches TRBD1 or TRBD2 (6 bases each). Germline values: CDR1 LGHNT, CDR2 FRNRAP. The CDR3 is 16 residues long. V was clipped by 3 bases and J by 3 bases, with 14 bases between them.

This clonotype was observed a handful of times. This chain joins TRBV25-1 and TRBJ2-3; D remains ambiguous. With 3 bases removed from V and 4 bases from J, the gap between germline ends came to 14 bases. The germline V gene encodes CDR1 MGHDK and CDR2 SYGVNS. The CDR3 length is 15 residues. CDR3 loop: CASSDGLVRSDTQYF. DNA of the CDR3: TGTGCCAGCAGTGACGGGTTAGTGAGGTCAGATACGCAGTATTTT.

A single count supports this clonotype. The chain recombines TRBV6-5 with TRBJ2-5; a weak D match, TRBD2 (6 bases). In germline, CDR1 is MNHEY, CDR2 SVGAGI. There are 12 residues in the CDR3. Trimming took off 4 bases at V and 11 bases at J, with 14 bases between the two ends. The CDR3 loop reads CASSSGLPEQYF. In DNA form, the CDR3 reads TGTGCCAGCAGTTCGGGACTCCCGGAGCAGTACTTC.

The gene calls are TRBV4-2 and TRBJ2-3; D ambiguous. Germline V gene data show CDR1 as LGHNA and CDR2 as YNFKEQ. V lost 5 bases and J lost 0, with 9 bases in between. This CDR3 spans 14 amino acids. CDR3 residues: CASSDSASTDTQYF. The CDR3 DNA reads as TGTGCCAGCAGCGACTCGGCTAGCACAGATACGCAGTATTTT.

In DNA, the CDR3 is TGTGCCATCAGTGAGTCCGAGACCCCCGGCAATGAGCAGTTCTTC. The encoded protein is CAISESETPGNEQFF. This chain links TRBV10-3 with TRBJ2-1, with D unclear. Between the trimmed V and J ends, which lost 0 bases and 6 bases, there was a span of 12 bases. CDR3 length: 15 residues. The germline V gene encodes CDR1 ENHRY and CDR2 SYGVKD.

This clonotype showed up many times. This sequence joins TRBV7-6 and TRBJ2-3; D is unresolved. CDR1 and CDR2 from the germline V gene are SGHVS and FNYEAQ. Trimming pared 7 bases from V and 0 bases from J, leaving 11 bases between. The CDR3 totals 14 residues. The CDR3 sequence is CASTISLSTDTQYF. Written as DNA, the CDR3 is TGTGCCAGCACCATAAGCCTCAGCACAGATACGCAGTATTTT.

Many counts were recorded for this clonotype. The V call is TRBV7-2, the J call TRBJ2-3; D unclear. Trimming stripped 3 bases from V and 8 bases from J, with 18 bases between. The CDR3 has 15 residues. Germline assignment: CDR1 SGHTA and CDR2 FQGNSA. CDR3 DNA sequence: TGTGCCAGCAGCTTCCGAAGGGCCGATGGTTCTACGCAGTATTTT. It translates to CASSFRRADGSTQYF.

The chain employs TRBV19 and TRBJ2-4, with 9 bases that match TRBD1. Germline CDR1 and CDR2: LNHDA and SQIVND (reference sequence). J gave up 6 bases and V 4 bases, and 10 bases lay outside the gene matches. The CDR3 is made up of 16 amino acids. The CDR3 DNA sequence: TGTGCCAGTAGTACACTCGCCGGGACAGGGAGAAACATTCAGTACTTC. Amino acids: CASSTLAGTGRNIQYF.

This clonotype was picked up one time. The J gene is TRBJ2-1, the V gene TRBV5-1; TRBD1 matches at 9 bases. This CDR3 comprises 14 residues. After removal of 4 bases from V and 8 bases from J, the junction contained 7 bases not matched to a gene. Germline V gene sequence: CDR1 SGHRS, CDR2 YFSETQ. For the CDR3, the DNA is TGCGCCAGCAGCATCGGGACAGGGTTCCATGAGCAGTTCTTC. It specifies CASSIGTGFHEQFF. Full variable domain (rest looked up from reference TRBV5-1 and TRBJ2-1): KAGVTQTPRYLIKTRGQQVTLSCSPISGHRSVSWYQQTPGQGLQFLFEYFSETQRNKGNFPGRFSGRQFSNSRSEMNVSTLELGDSALYLCASSIGTGFHEQFFGPGTRLTVL.

The J gene is TRBJ2-2, the V gene TRBV27; D not certain. Germline V gene lookup returns CDR1 MNHEY and CDR2 SMNVEV (reference sequence). CDR3 length equals 15 residues. The V gene lost 4 bases and the J gene lost 1 base, with 10 bases spanning the gap. The CDR3 sequence: CASSSGRMNTGELFF. For the CDR3, the DNA is TGTGCCAGCAGTTCCGGACGGATGAACACCGGGGAGCTGTTTTTT.

This clonotype showed up just a few times. This CDR3 is CSARVYSGRAYNEQFF. CDR3 in DNA: TGCAGTGCTAGAGTGTATAGCGGGAGGGCCTACAATGAGCAGTTCTTC. The chain employs TRBV20-1 and TRBJ2-1; 11 bases align to TRBD2. The trim removed 1 base at V and 2 bases at J, leaving 4 bases unmatched. CDR1 is DFQATT, CDR2 SNEGSKA, per germline (reference sequence). The CDR3 contains 16 residues.

The V and J genes are TRBV2 and TRBJ2-7; 10 bases agree with TRBD1. Looked up from germline, CDR1 is SNHLY and CDR2 is FYNNEI. V lost 3 bases and J lost 3; bases outside the gene matches: 5. This CDR3 has 15 residues. The CDR3 here is CASSDLGQGLYEQYF. The CDR3 DNA reads as TGTGCCAGCAGTGACTTGGGACAGGGGCTCTACGAGCAGTACTTC.

About this clonotype itself: One junction end disagrees with the germline gene, perhaps due to a read error. This sequence joins TRBV20-1 and TRBJ2-1; 9 positions agree with TRBD2. Looked up from germline, CDR1 is DFQATT and CDR2 is SNEGSKA (reference sequence). This CDR3 contains 13 residues. CDR3: CSAHASGKHEQFF. In DNA, the CDR3 is TGCAGTGCCCACGCTAGCGGGAAGCATGAGCAGTTCTTT.

This sequence joins TRBV24-1 and TRBJ2-4, with D perhaps assigned TRBD1 or TRBD2 (5 bases each). V lost 9 bases and J lost 2, with 7 bases in between. CDR1 is KGHDR and CDR2 is SFDVKD in the germline V gene. The CDR3 is 12 residues long. CDR3 amino acids: CATEGSKNIQYF. CDR3 sequence (DNA): TGTGCCACCGAGGGGTCCAAAAACATTCAGTACTTC.

The chain joins TRBV11-2 to TRBJ2-4; D remains unclear. Germline V lookup: CDR1 SGHAT, CDR2 FQNNGV. The CDR3 is 17 residues long. V lost 4 bases and J lost 1, with 17 bases in between. The DNA for the CDR3 is TGTGCCAGCAGCTCGTCTCCGGTAACAGTGGCCAAAAACATTCAGTACTTC. It yields the protein CASSSSPVTVAKNIQYF.

This clonotype was counted ten times or more. This chain joins TRBV20-1 and TRBJ2-7; 8 bases map to TRBD2. The CDR3 is 13 amino acids. CDR1 is DFQATT and CDR2 is SNEGSKA in the germline V gene (reference sequence). J gave up 4 bases and V 0 bases, and 2 bases lay outside the gene matches. For the CDR3, the DNA is TGCAGTGCTAGAGATGCTAGCGGGTACGAGCAGTACTTC. Its translation is CSARDASGYEQYF.

Of note for this clonotype: Just one base apart from a much larger clone, this may be a read error. The chain uses TRBV20-1 and TRBJ2-1; 14 bases align to TRBD2. After removal of 3 bases from V and 6 bases from J, the junction contained 7 bases not matched to a gene. The CDR3 is made up of 16 amino acids. Germline V gene lookup returns CDR1 DFQATT and CDR2 SNEGSKA (reference sequence). The DNA of the CDR3 is TGCAGTGCTAGGGGGGGACTAGCGGGAGCCTGCAATGAGCAGTTCTTC. Translated: CSARGGLAGACNEQFF.